The 24 T cell receptor beta chains given below trace back to one sample, sequenced in a study of cytomegalovirus exposure and HLA in healthy donors. In the PCR, 60 Vbeta and 13 Jbeta primers were used. TCRdb's table, derived via immunoSEQ multiplex PCR, lists solely in-frame clones and lacks some. The data show approximately 120,000 clones, and the top ten clones hold over 0.8%. Sample: PBMCs. The receptors originated from a man younger than 30 in good health and CMV-seronegative.

Here the CDR3 DNA reads TGTGCCAGCAGAAGGCCTCGGACTTATGGCTACACCTTC. It is translated as CASRRPRTYGYTF. This chain joins TRBV28 and TRBJ1-2; no definite D call. Per the germline V gene, CDR1 is MDHEN and CDR2 is SYDVKM. V dropped 6 bases and J dropped 5 bases, with 13 bases sitting between them. This CDR3 is built from 13 residues.

The chain is built from TRBV5-5 and TRBJ1-1; D unclear. V was shortened by 2 bases and J by 1 base, with 6 bases between the two germline ends. Per the germline V gene, CDR1 is SGHKS and CDR2 is YYEKEE (reference sequence). This CDR3 is built from 13 residues. In DNA form, the CDR3 reads TGTGCCAGCAGCTTCGTCCGGAACACTGAAGCTTTCTTT. It translates to CASSFVRNTEAFF. Drawing the rest from reference TRBV5-5 and TRBJ1-1, the complete variable domain is DAGVTQSPTHLIKTRGQQVTLRCSPISGHKSVSWYQQVLGQGPQFIFQYYEKEERGRGNFPDRFSARQFPNYSSELNVNALLLGDSALYLCASSFVRNTEAFFGQGTRLTVV.

This rearrangement joins TRBV7-2 to TRBJ2-7, with D unclear. Between the trimmed V and J ends, which lost 6 bases and 4 bases, there was a span of 10 bases. The germline CDR1 and CDR2 sequences are SGHTA and FQGNSA. The CDR3 sequence is 12 residues long. The CDR3, as DNA: TGTGCCAGCAGTTCGAACATTTACGAGCAGTACTTC. The encoded protein is CASSSNIYEQYF.

The chain couples TRBV9 to TRBJ1-1; tentatively, D is TRBD1 (6 bases). The germline V and J ends were trimmed by 4 bases and 5 bases, with 15 bases remaining between them. The CDR3 extends over 14 amino acids. Germline lookup yields CDR1 SGDLS and CDR2 YYNGEE. CDR3 coding DNA: TGTGCCAGCAGCCCACACAACAGGGCAACTGAAGCTTTCTTT. Protein sequence: CASSPHNRATEAFF. The full variable domain, with the rest looked up from reference TRBV9 and TRBJ1-1, is DSGVTQTPKHLITATGQRVTLRCSPRSGDLSVYWYQQSLDQGLQFLIQYYNGEERAKGNILERFSAQQFPDLHSELNLSSLELGDSALYFCASSPHNRATEAFFGQGTRLTVV.

With regard to this clone: One junction end disagrees with the germline gene, perhaps due to a read error. The rearrangement uses TRBV7-7 and TRBJ1-1; TRBD1 matches 7 bases. Germline V gives CDR1 SSHAT, CDR2 FNYEAQ (reference sequence). CDR3 length equals 14 residues. DNA of the CDR3: TGTGCTAGCAGCCGGAACAGGGGTGACACTGAAGCTTTCTTT. It yields the protein CASSRNRGDTEAFF.

This sequence joins TRBV27 and TRBJ1-6; D is unresolved. With 5 bases removed from V and 4 bases from J, the gap between germline ends came to 15 bases. CDR3 length equals 16 residues. From germline, CDR1 is MNHEY and CDR2 SMNVEV (reference sequence). The CDR3 DNA follows: TGTGCCAGCAGTGTAAGCTCGGGATCTTATAATTCACCCCTCCACTTT. It yields the protein CASSVSSGSYNSPLHF.

The chain employs TRBV5-4 and TRBJ2-5, with 9 bases identical to TRBD1. V was clipped by 4 bases and J by 4 bases; unmatched bases: 23. The CDR3 is 20 amino acids. Looked up from germline, CDR1 is SGHNT and CDR2 is YYREEE (reference sequence). This chain's CDR3 is CASSRPGTGNGGVWRETQYF. CDR3 coding DNA: TGTGCCAGCAGCCGTCCCGGGACAGGGAACGGGGGAGTTTGGAGAGAGACCCAGTACTTC.

This chain links TRBV5-4 with TRBJ1-2; D perhaps matches TRBD1 (6 bases). In germline, CDR1 is SGHNT, CDR2 YYREEE (reference sequence). This CDR3 comprises 15 residues. V was cut by 4 bases and J by 6 bases, with 19 bases left in between. The CDR3 DNA reads TGTGCCAGCAGCCACTACAGGGTTGGTTTGGATGGCTACACCTTC. It translates to CASSHYRVGLDGYTF.

J is TRBJ1-2 and V is TRBV9; D ambiguous. This CDR3 is 12 amino acids long. CDR1 is SGDLS, CDR2 YYNGEE, per germline. Trimming left V 5 bases short and J 4 bases short, with 9 bases between. CDR3 nucleotides: TGTGCCAGCAGTTCCCTCCGCTATGGCTACACCTTC. Protein sequence: CASSSLRYGYTF.

The chain recombines TRBV2 with TRBJ2-5; D gene ambiguous. V gave up 4 bases and J gave up 2 bases, with 14 bases separating them. The germline V gene has CDR1 SNHLY and CDR2 FYNNEI. This CDR3 contains 15 residues. For the CDR3, the DNA is TGTGCCAGCAGTGGGGCCGGTACCTCTCAAGAGACCCAGTACTTC. Protein: CASSGAGTSQETQYF.

V is TRBV25-1 and J is TRBJ2-5; D unclear. The CDR3 runs 11 residues. Looked up from germline, CDR1 is MGHDK and CDR2 is SYGVNS. V lost 3 bases, J lost 6 bases, and 5 bases lay in between. The CDR3 here is CASSDVKTQYF. The CDR3, as DNA: TGTGCCAGCAGTGACGTAAAGACCCAGTACTTC.

This chain joins TRBV30 and TRBJ2-5; TRBD1 aligns across 9 bases. V trimming: 0 bases; J trimming: 11 bases; junction bases outside the gene matches: 10. Germline CDR1 is GTSNPN and CDR2 is SVGIG (reference sequence). The CDR3 has 14 residues. This chain's CDR3 is CAWSVLQGAWEQYF. Here the CDR3 DNA reads TGTGCCTGGAGTGTATTACAGGGGGCTTGGGAGCAGTACTTC.

V is TRBV7-9 and J is TRBJ2-1; 12 nucleotides match TRBD1. This CDR3 is 15 amino acids long. The germline V gene has CDR1 SEHNR and CDR2 FQNEAQ (reference sequence). V lost 5 bases to trimming and J lost 10 bases; unmatched junction nucleotides: 9. This CDR3 is CASSRPGQGAWEQFF. CDR3 in DNA: TGTGCCAGCAGCCGGCCGGGACAGGGGGCCTGGGAGCAGTTCTTC.

The chain employs TRBV27 and TRBJ1-5; D perhaps matches TRBD1 (5 bases). Trimming removed 1 base at V and 7 bases at J, with 11 bases between. The CDR3 loop spans 14 amino acids. Germline CDR1 reads MNHEY; CDR2 reads SMNVEV (reference sequence). The CDR3 loop is CASSLFRANQPQHF. CDR3 bases: TGTGCCAGCAGTTTATTCAGGGCCAACCAGCCCCAGCATTTT.

The gene calls are TRBV6-4 and TRBJ2-6; 11 nucleotides match TRBD1. V shed 8 bases and J 0 bases; nucleotides not matched to a gene: 3. The CDR3 has 16 residues. Germline values: CDR1 MRHNA, CDR2 SNTAGT. CDR3 DNA: TGTGCCAGCGCCGGGACAGGGGGCTCTGGGGCCAACGTCCTGACTTTC. Its translation: CASAGTGGSGANVLTF.

This chain joins TRBV5-1 and TRBJ1-6; possibly TRBD1 for D (5 bases). Trimming pared 1 base from V and 6 bases from J, leaving 11 bases between. In germline, CDR1 is SGHRS, CDR2 YFSETQ. The CDR3 covers 15 residues. Here the CDR3 reads CASSLRGTTNSPLHF. CDR3 DNA: TGCGCCAGCAGCTTGCGCGGGACCACTAATTCACCCCTCCACTTT.

The gene calls are TRBV10-1 and TRBJ2-1, with D uncertain. Germline V gives CDR1 WNHNN, CDR2 SYGVQD (reference sequence). CDR3 length: 11 residues. The germline V and J ends were trimmed by 5 bases and 6 bases, with 5 bases remaining between them. The CDR3: CASSYSNEQFF. CDR3 DNA sequence: TGCGCCAGCAGTTATTCCAATGAGCAGTTCTTC.

V and J are TRBV2 and TRBJ1-5; 8 bases are a match to TRBD1. The CDR3 runs 16 residues. Unmatched junction bases numbered 8, after V lost 5 bases and J lost 2 bases. From germline, CDR1 is SNHLY and CDR2 FYNNEI. The DNA for the CDR3 is TGTGCCAGCAGTAGGACAGGGAGATCGGGCAATCAGCCCCAGCATTTT. Protein: CASSRTGRSGNQPQHF. The whole variable domain, remainder taken from reference TRBV2 and TRBJ1-5, is EPEVTQTPSHQVTQMGQEVILRCVPISNHLYFYWYRQILGQKVEFLVSFYNNEISEKSEIFDDQFSVERPDGSNFTLKIRSTKLEDSAMYFCASSRTGRSGNQPQHFGDGTRLSIL.

The rearrangement joins TRBV5-1 to TRBJ2-2; D uncertain. The CDR3 covers 13 residues. Trimming stripped 0 bases from V and 5 bases from J, with 5 bases between. The germline CDR1 and CDR2 sequences are SGHRS and YFSETQ. The CDR3 protein is CASSLVITGELFF. The CDR3 nucleotides read TGCGCCAGCAGCTTGGTTATTACCGGGGAGCTGTTTTTT.

This chain joins TRBV12-5 and TRBJ1-5; D not certain. Germline lookup yields CDR1 LGHNT and CDR2 FRNRAP. The V end was cut by 5 bases, the J end by 2 bases, with 7 bases between. The CDR3 loop spans 13 amino acids. The CDR3 DNA reads TGTGCTAGTGGTCTCATAGGCAATCAGCCCCAGCATTTT. This encodes CASGLIGNQPQHF.

This chain joins TRBV10-1 and TRBJ2-2; no clear D gene. V was shortened by 6 bases and J by 2 bases, with 10 bases between the two germline ends. Germline CDR1 WNHNN, CDR2 SYGVQD (reference sequence). The CDR3 has 14 amino acids. DNA of the CDR3: TGCGCCAGCAGGCTTGGGCTTAACACCGGGGAGCTGTTTTTT. It specifies CASRLGLNTGELFF.

V is TRBV6-5 and J is TRBJ1-2; TRBD1 matches 7 bases. This CDR3 is built from 13 residues. V was clipped by 6 bases and J by 8 bases; unmatched bases: 9. Per the germline V gene, CDR1 is MNHEY and CDR2 is SVGAGI. The CDR3, as DNA: TGTGCCAGCAGAAACAACAGGGGAACGGGCTACACCTTC. This sequence encodes CASRNNRGTGYTF.

V gene TRBV27 combines with J gene TRBJ1-2; 8 nucleotides align to TRBD1. The CDR3 is made up of 13 amino acids. Germline CDR1 is MNHEY and CDR2 is SMNVEV (reference sequence). J lost 4 bases, V lost 2 bases, and 0 bases had no gene match. CDR3 sequence: CASSLDRGYGYTF. DNA for the CDR3: TGTGCCAGCAGTTTAGACAGGGGCTATGGCTACACCTTC.

V gene TRBV10-3 combines with J gene TRBJ2-7; a weak D match, TRBD2 (6 bases). Germline V gene lookup returns CDR1 ENHRY and CDR2 SYGVKD. The CDR3 length is 14 residues. The germline V and J ends were trimmed by 6 bases and 1 base, with 13 bases remaining between them. The CDR3, as DNA: TGTGCCATCAGGGGACTCGCAGGATCCTACGAGCAGTACTTC. Translating gives CAIRGLAGSYEQYF.